These 29 T cell receptor beta chains share one sample of origin, sequenced in a study of T cell repertoires in cytomegalovirus infection. One entry per CDR3 protein, called by TCRdb with MiXCR from the reads. The table records 310,000 or so distinct CDR3 sequences, about 17% of them present only once. The sequenced sample was PBMCs. The source of these receptors is a human donor in good health (CMV status not recorded). Some clones in this sample may be carry-over from other donors' samples.

The chain carries TRBV6-2 or TRBV6-3 and TRBJ2-7; D is possibly TRBD1 or TRBD2 (8 bases each). Germline lookup yields CDR1 MNHEY and CDR2 SVGEGT. This CDR3 region has 15 residues. V lost 8 bases to trimming and J lost 3 bases, with 20 bases between them. The CDR3 sequence: CASSGGDRNRYEQYF. CDR3 in DNA: TGTGCCAGCTCGGGGGGGGACAGGAACCGCTACGAGCAGTACTTC.

The J gene is TRBJ2-5, the V gene TRBV7-9; TRBD2 aligns across 13 bases. V was pared by 4 bases and J by 1 base, with 3 bases of the junction left unmatched. CDR3 size: 16 residues. CDR1 and CDR2 from the germline V gene are SEHNR and FQNEAQ (reference sequence). The CDR3 DNA follows: TGTGCCAGCAGCTCCGGGACTAGCGGGATCCAAGAGACCCAGTACTTC. It yields the protein CASSSGTSGIQETQYF. The full variable domain, with the rest looked up from reference TRBV7-9 and TRBJ2-5, is DTGVSQNPRHKITKRGQNVTFRCDPISEHNRLYWYRQTLGQGPEFLTYFQNEAQLEKSRLLSDRFSAERPKGSFSTLEIQRTEQGDSAMYLCASSSGTSGIQETQYFGPGTRLLVL.

This rearrangement joins TRBV11-2 to TRBJ2-7; 11 bases map to TRBD2. From germline, CDR1 is SGHAT and CDR2 FQNNGV. The CDR3 is made up of 14 amino acids. V dropped 5 bases and J dropped 6; count of bases not matched to a gene: 6. The chain's CDR3 is CASSAGTSGLEQYF. The CDR3 nucleotides are TGTGCCAGCAGCGCCGGGACTAGCGGCCTCGAGCAGTACTTC. Variable domain in full (rest from reference TRBV11-2 and TRBJ2-7): EAGVAQSPRYKIIEKRQSVAFWCNPISGHATLYWYQQILGQGPKLLIQFQNNGVVDDSQLPKDRFSAERLKGVDSTLKIQPAKLEDSAVYLCASSAGTSGLEQYFGPGTRLTVT.

This clonotype turned up a few times. This chain connects TRBV19 to TRBJ1-1; 7 nucleotides match TRBD1. J gave up 1 base and V 5 bases, and 4 bases lay outside the gene matches. Germline CDR1 LNHDA, CDR2 SQIVND (reference sequence). This CDR3 has 14 residues. CDR3: CASSERQGNTEAFF. The DNA for the CDR3 is TGTGCCAGTAGTGAACGACAGGGGAACACTGAAGCTTTCTTT. The variable domain in full, completed from reference TRBV19 and TRBJ1-1, reads DGGITQSPKYLFRKEGQNVTLSCEQNLNHDAMYWYRQDPGQGLRLIYYSQIVNDFQKGDIAEGYSVSREKKESFPLTVTSAQKNPTAFYLCASSERQGNTEAFFGQGTRLTVV.

This clonotype was counted only a few times. V and J are TRBV3-1 and TRBJ1-5; a weak D match, TRBD1 (5 bases). The CDR3 spans 16 residues. Germline assignment: CDR1 LGHDT and CDR2 YNNKEL (reference sequence). V lost 0 bases and J 4 bases, leaving 13 bases between the germline ends. CDR3 coding DNA: TGTGCCAGCAGCCAAGATTCTCGGGGGAGAAATCAGCCCCAGCATTTT. Residues: CASSQDSRGRNQPQHF.

The table lists this clonotype with a few counts. The CDR3 DNA follows: TGTGCCAGCAGCGTTATAGACAGCCGCGACGAGCAGTACTTC. Amino acid sequence: CASSVIDSRDEQYF. The chain joins TRBV6-1 to TRBJ2-7; TRBD1 is a possible D gene (5 bases). The CDR3 loop spans 14 amino acids. CDR1 MNHNS and CDR2 SASEGT come from the germline V gene. V was shortened by 6 bases and J by 5 bases, with 17 bases between the two germline ends.

The chain couples TRBV5-5 to TRBJ2-7; maybe TRBD1 (6 bases). Germline V gene data show CDR1 as SGHKS and CDR2 as YYEKEE (reference sequence). The CDR3 totals 14 residues. V was clipped by 0 bases and J by 6 bases, with 13 bases between them. The CDR3 loop is CASSLEGQGLEQYF. CDR3 in DNA: TGTGCCAGCAGCTTGGAGGGACAAGGTCTCGAGCAGTACTTC.

Worth noting for this clonotype: Just one base apart from a much larger clone, this may be a read error. The chain links TRBV6-8 to TRBJ1-2, with 9 bases matching TRBD1. CDR1 and CDR2 (germline): MNHGY, SAAAGT. The CDR3 is made up of 16 amino acids. CDR3 protein: CASNYSAVGQGYGYTF. CDR3 bases: TGTGCCAGCAATTACTCCGCCGTGGGACAGGGCTATGGCTACACCTTC.

This clonotype was counted many times. The rearrangement uses TRBV7-9 and TRBJ2-1; 7 nucleotides align to TRBD1. Germline lookup yields CDR1 SEHNR and CDR2 FQNEAQ (reference sequence). The V segment lost 3 bases and the J segment 7 bases; nucleotides outside the gene matches: 9. The CDR3 runs to 15 residues. CDR3 residues: CASSLGDRESNEQFF. As DNA, the CDR3 is TGTGCCAGCAGCTTGGGGGACAGAGAATCAAATGAGCAGTTCTTC. Drawing the rest from reference TRBV7-9 and TRBJ2-1, the complete variable domain is DTGVSQNPRHKITKRGQNVTFRCDPISEHNRLYWYRQTLGQGPEFLTYFQNEAQLEKSRLLSDRFSAERPKGSFSTLEIQRTEQGDSAMYLCASSLGDRESNEQFFGPGTRLTVL.

The gene calls are TRBV5-3 and TRBJ1-2; 10 bases agree with TRBD1. TRBV5-3 is an ORF, with its function uncertain. The CDR3 consists of 15 residues. V trimming: 8 bases; J trimming: 3 bases; junction bases outside the gene matches: 10. Here the CDR3 reads CASSPGTGVDYGYTF. The CDR3, as DNA: TGTGCCAGCAGCCCTGGGACAGGGGTTGACTATGGCTACACCTTC.

This clonotype showed up just a few times. CDR3 residues: CASSQGRESPLHF. DNA of the CDR3: TGTGCCAGCAGCCAAGGGAGGGAATCACCCCTCCACTTT. This chain links TRBV14 with TRBJ1-6; D gene uncertain. This CDR3 spans 13 amino acids. Germline CDR1 is SGHDN and CDR2 is FVKESK. V was cut by 1 base and J by 10 bases, with 8 bases left in between.

This clonotype appeared a few times. This CDR3 is CASSQVMDTDTQYF. The CDR3 DNA reads TGCGCCAGCAGCCAAGTTATGGACACAGATACGCAGTATTTT. V and J are TRBV4-1 and TRBJ2-3; D unresolved. The germline V gene encodes CDR1 MGHRA and CDR2 YSYEKL. Trimming stripped 1 base from V and 2 bases from J, with 7 bases between. This CDR3 contains 14 residues.

The chain employs TRBV12-3 or TRBV12-4 and TRBJ1-2; D is unclear. The CDR3 covers 13 residues. V was trimmed by 7 bases and J by 2 bases, leaving 11 bases between them. This CDR3 reads CASTRGGNYGYTF. For the CDR3, the DNA is TGTGCCAGCACCCGGGGAGGGAACTATGGCTACACCTTC.

This rearrangement joins TRBV6-6 to TRBJ1-2; 7 bases match TRBD1. Germline CDR1 reads MNHNY; CDR2 reads SVGAGI (reference sequence). The CDR3 sequence is 14 residues long. The V gene end was trimmed by 5 bases and the J gene end by 5 bases; junction bases not matched to a gene: 8. CDR3 sequence: CASSPPGQLYGYTF. CDR3 nucleotides: TGTGCCAGCAGTCCTCCGGGACAGCTGTATGGCTACACCTTC.

This chain links TRBV2 with TRBJ2-7; 7 bases align to TRBD1. The CDR3 is 17 residues long. Looked up from germline, CDR1 is SNHLY and CDR2 is FYNNEI. With V trimmed by 8 bases and J by 4 bases, 20 bases remained unmatched. The CDR3 DNA sequence: TGTGCCAGCTCCCCAAATTTGGGGGAACAGGGGAGATACGAGCAGTACTTC. Protein product: CASSPNLGEQGRYEQYF. The whole variable domain, remainder taken from reference TRBV2 and TRBJ2-7, is EPEVTQTPSHQVTQMGQEVILRCVPISNHLYFYWYRQILGQKVEFLVSFYNNEISEKSEIFDDQFSVERPDGSNFTLKIRSTKLEDSAMYFCASSPNLGEQGRYEQYFGPGTRLTVT.

As to this clonotype: With a much larger clone just one base away, this may be a read error. The rearrangement links TRBV28 to TRBJ1-4; D call uncertain. The CDR3 is 14 residues long. Germline values: CDR1 MDHEN, CDR2 SYDVKM. The DNA for the CDR3 is TGTGCCAGCTCTGTCCCCGGAACTAATAAAAAACTGTTTTTT. It specifies CASSVPGTNKKLFF.

Many counts were recorded for this clonotype. CDR3 nucleotide sequence: TGTGCCAGCAGCCGCTACCGGACCCGAAATAAAAACAATGAGCAGTTCTTC. It codes for CASSRYRTRNKNNEQFF. The rearrangement joins TRBV7-8 to TRBJ2-1; D uncertain. The CDR3 totals 17 residues. Trimming shortened V by 5 bases and J by 5 bases, and 22 bases separated the two germline ends. Germline V gene lookup returns CDR1 SGHVS and CDR2 FQNEAQ.

Ten or more counts support this clonotype. The chain uses TRBV10-3 and TRBJ2-3; maybe TRBD1 (5 bases). The length of the CDR3 is 14 residues. The V end lost 2 bases, the J end lost 2 bases, and 8 bases lay between the germline ends. Germline V gene data show CDR1 as ENHRY and CDR2 as SYGVKD. The CDR3 DNA reads as TGTGCCATCAGTGAGGCAGGGAACACAGATACGCAGTATTTT. Translating it yields CAISEAGNTDTQYF.

In this sample, this clonotype turned up many times. The chain has TRBV5-1 and TRBJ2-1; either TRBD1 or TRBD2 may fit D (5 bases each). Per the germline V gene, CDR1 is SGHRS and CDR2 is YFSETQ. V was trimmed by 8 bases and J by 7 bases, leaving 19 bases between them. The CDR3 covers 14 residues. The CDR3 nucleotides are TGCGCCAGTACCCCGGGACCAACGACAAATGAGCAGTTCTTC. Amino acids: CASTPGPTTNEQFF.

V gene TRBV20-1 combines with J gene TRBJ2-1, with D hard to call. Trimming took off 5 bases at V and 3 bases at J, with 14 bases between the two ends. The CDR3 covers 14 residues. Germline assignment: CDR1 DFQATT and CDR2 SNEGSKA (reference sequence). For the CDR3, the DNA is TGCAGTGCTGGTAATCCCCTCGGCTACAATGAGCAGTTCTTC. This codes for CSAGNPLGYNEQFF.

The sample holds many counts of this clonotype. The chain employs TRBV7-2 and TRBJ2-1; TRBD1 matches 11 bases. Germline CDR1 reads SGHTA; CDR2 reads FQGNSA. The CDR3 loop spans 18 amino acids. V was pared by 1 base and J by 2 bases, with 7 bases of the junction left unmatched. In DNA, the CDR3 is TGTGCCAGCAGCTTAGTAGGACAGGGGGCATCGACCTACAATGAGCAGTTCTTC. Protein sequence: CASSLVGQGASTYNEQFF.

Details on this clonotype: A much larger clonotype is one base distant, so this may be a read error. The chain has TRBV4-1 and TRBJ2-5, with TRBD2 identical over 12 bases. Looked up from germline, CDR1 is MGHRA and CDR2 is YSYEKL. CDR3 size: 15 residues. This CDR3 reads CASSRGLAGRETHYF. CDR3 coding DNA: TGCGCCAGCAGCCGCGGACTAGCGGGGAGAGAGACCCATTACTTC.

The rearrangement links TRBV5-4 to TRBJ2-1; 8 positions match TRBD2. CDR3 length equals 15 residues. Per germline, CDR1 SGHNT and CDR2 YYREEE (reference sequence). The J segment lost 6 bases and the V segment lost 3 bases, leaving 8 bases of the junction unmatched. For the CDR3, the DNA is TGTGCCAGCAGCTCCTCGGGGGGGCTGGCCAATGAGCAGTTCTTC. It yields the protein CASSSSGGLANEQFF.

V is TRBV7-8 and J is TRBJ2-3; no clear D. The V end was cut by 1 base, the J end by 6 bases, with 11 bases between. This CDR3 comprises 14 residues. From germline, CDR1 is SGHVS and CDR2 FQNEAQ. CDR3 in DNA: TGTGCCAGCAGCTTAGAGCCCCGCCCCGATACGCAGTATTTT. Protein product: CASSLEPRPDTQYF.

This clonotype was counted ten times or more. This chain connects TRBV7-2 to TRBJ2-1, with TRBD2 matching 9 bases. This CDR3 has 15 amino acids. In germline, CDR1 is SGHTA, CDR2 FQGNSA. The junction had 5 bases not matched to a gene; V was cut back by 8 bases and J by 0 bases. For the CDR3, the DNA is TGTGCCAGCCGATGGACTAGCGACTCCTACAATGAGCAGTTCTTC. This sequence encodes CASRWTSDSYNEQFF.

This clonotype was observed a handful of times. V and J are TRBV4-1 and TRBJ2-1; tentative D call: TRBD2 (8 bases). CDR3 length equals 17 residues. V lost 1 base and J lost 4, with 17 bases in between. Germline-derived CDR1 and CDR2 are MGHRA and YSYEKL. The CDR3 sequence is CASSQGGGTEGYNEQFF. CDR3 nucleotide sequence: TGCGCCAGCAGCCAAGGCGGGGGGACAGAGGGGTACAATGAGCAGTTCTTC.

This clonotype was picked up many times. The CDR3 region has the DNA TGTGCCAGCAGCTTAGGCCGTTCTAGCGGGGGGTACAATGAGCAGTTCTTC. It codes for CASSLGRSSGGYNEQFF. The chain combines TRBV11-3 with TRBJ2-1, with TRBD2 matching 11 bases. This CDR3 has 17 residues. The germline V gene encodes CDR1 SGHNT and CDR2 YENEEA. After removal of 1 base from V and 4 bases from J, the junction contained 6 bases not matched to a gene.

The genes are TRBV12-3 or TRBV12-4 and TRBJ1-4, with unresolved D. This CDR3 comprises 14 residues. V shed 4 bases and J shed 0 bases, with 6 bases lying between them. In nucleotides, the CDR3 is TGTGCCAGCAGTTCCGCGCCAACTAATGAAAAACTGTTTTTT. It specifies CASSSAPTNEKLFF.

In this sample, this clonotype turned up a few times. The chain recombines TRBV7-9 with TRBJ2-1; perhaps TRBD2 as D (5 bases). This CDR3 spans 19 amino acids. Looked up from germline, CDR1 is SEHNR and CDR2 is FQNEAQ (reference sequence). Deletions cut 1 base from V and 0 bases from J, with 19 bases between. CDR3 sequence: CASSLVGPSIGSSYNEQFF. The DNA for the CDR3 is TGTGCCAGCAGCTTAGTCGGCCCGAGTATTGGGAGCTCCTACAATGAGCAGTTCTTC. The entire variable domain, with the rest obtained from reference TRBV7-9 and TRBJ2-1, is as follows: DTGVSQNPRHKITKRGQNVTFRCDPISEHNRLYWYRQTLGQGPEFLTYFQNEAQLEKSRLLSDRFSAERPKGSFSTLEIQRTEQGDSAMYLCASSLVGPSIGSSYNEQFFGPGTRLTVL.